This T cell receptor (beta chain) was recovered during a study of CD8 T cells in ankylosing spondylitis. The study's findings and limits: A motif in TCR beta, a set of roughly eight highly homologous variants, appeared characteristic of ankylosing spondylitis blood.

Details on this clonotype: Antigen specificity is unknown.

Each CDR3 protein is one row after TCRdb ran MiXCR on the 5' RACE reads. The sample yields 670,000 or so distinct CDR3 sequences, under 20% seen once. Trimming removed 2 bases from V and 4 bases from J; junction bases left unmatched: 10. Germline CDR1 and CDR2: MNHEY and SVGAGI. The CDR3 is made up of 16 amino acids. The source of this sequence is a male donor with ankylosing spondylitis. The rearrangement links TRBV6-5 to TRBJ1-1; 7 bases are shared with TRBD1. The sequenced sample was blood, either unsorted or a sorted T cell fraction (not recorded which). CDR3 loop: CASSYHTLQGTTEAFF. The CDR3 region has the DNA TGTGCCAGCAGTTACCATACTCTACAGGGGACCACTGAAGCTTTCTTT.